This T cell receptor (beta chain) is from a study of cytomegalovirus exposure and HLA in healthy donors. General study findings and limits: Presence/absence analyses assumed roughly uniform sequencing depth across donors.

The V gene lost 2 bases and the J gene lost 4 bases, with 15 bases spanning the gap. There are 15 residues in the CDR3. The germline V gene has CDR1 SGHNT and CDR2 YYREEE (reference sequence). On this clone: The antigen is not known.

PCR employed 60 Vbeta and 13 Jbeta primers. TCRdb's table, derived via immunoSEQ multiplex PCR, lists solely in-frame clones and lacks some. This sample yields a few hundred thousand clones, of which around 90% are seen a single time; about 1.5% belongs to the top ten. The material sequenced was PBMCs. The TCR was taken from a girl aged 2 to 10 in good health and CMV-seronegative. The chain recombines TRBV5-4 with TRBJ1-2, with D perhaps TRBD1 (5 bases). Written as DNA, the CDR3 is TGTGCCAGCAGCTTCGGGGGGACGGAGTCCTATGGCTACACCTTC. Protein product: CASSFGGTESYGYTF.